The text below deals with one T cell receptor (beta chain). The protocol was immunoSEQ multiplex PCR, while the TCRdb copy is restricted to in-frame clones and leaves out a portion. The sample yields about 150,000 clones, approximately 80% seen once. These data belong to a study of blood T cell repertoires in COVID-19. Study context: COVID-19 samples from acute and convalescent phases originated in the United States, Italy and Spain.

In germline, CDR1 is LGHDT, CDR2 YNNKEL (reference sequence). This CDR3 region has 15 residues. With V trimmed by 2 bases and J by 9 bases, 7 bases remained unmatched. The chain has TRBV3-1 (or the pseudogene TRBV3-2) and TRBJ2-1, with 10 bases lining up with TRBD2. The sequence came from a woman aged 80 or older with COVID-19, enrolled during active disease. The sample taken for sequencing was peripheral blood. CDR3 coding DNA: TGTGCCAGCAGCCAAAGAAGCCTAGCGGGAGCTGAGCAGTTCTTC. It codes for CASSQRSLAGAEQFF.